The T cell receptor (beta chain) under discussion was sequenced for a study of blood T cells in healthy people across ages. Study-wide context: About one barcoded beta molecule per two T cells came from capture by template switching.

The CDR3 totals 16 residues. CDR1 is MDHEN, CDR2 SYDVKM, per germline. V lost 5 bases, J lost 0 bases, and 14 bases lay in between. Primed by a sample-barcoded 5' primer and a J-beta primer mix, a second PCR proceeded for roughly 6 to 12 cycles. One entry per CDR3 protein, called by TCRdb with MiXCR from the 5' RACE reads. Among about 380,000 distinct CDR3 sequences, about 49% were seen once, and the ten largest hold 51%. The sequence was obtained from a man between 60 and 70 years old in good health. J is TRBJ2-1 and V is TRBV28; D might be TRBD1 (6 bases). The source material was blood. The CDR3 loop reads CASSDRRGSSYNEQFF. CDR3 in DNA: TGTGCCAGCAGTGACAGAAGGGGGAGCTCCTACAATGAGCAGTTCTTC.